This T cell receptor (beta chain) was found in a study of blood T cell repertoires in COVID-19. Authors' processing steps: Counts of nucleated cells, estimated from reference gene primer amplification, were obtained. This table comes from immunoSEQ multiplex PCR, and its TCRdb copy is limited to in-frame clones, with some not included. D and trimming come from the DNA, and the V and J calls and clone size come from that table. Here the sample spans 330,000 or so clones, about 90% being singletons. Those enrolled, adults aged roughly 18 to 89 years, came from about two dozen US areas. Concerning this clone itself: This same CDR3 is encoded by further DNA sequences in the sample.

The specimen was PBMCs or T cells enriched from blood (not recorded which). The TCR comes from a woman in her twenties or thirties who had recovered from COVID-19.

The CDR3 nucleotides are TGTGCCAGCAGCTTAGTCCGTGAAAAACTGTTTTTT. Protein: CASSLVREKLFF. The chain uses TRBV7-9 and TRBJ1-4; D unclear. The CDR3 has 12 amino acids. The V end was cut by 1 base, the J end by 7 bases, with 4 bases between. Germline V lookup: CDR1 SEHNR, CDR2 FQNEAQ (reference sequence).